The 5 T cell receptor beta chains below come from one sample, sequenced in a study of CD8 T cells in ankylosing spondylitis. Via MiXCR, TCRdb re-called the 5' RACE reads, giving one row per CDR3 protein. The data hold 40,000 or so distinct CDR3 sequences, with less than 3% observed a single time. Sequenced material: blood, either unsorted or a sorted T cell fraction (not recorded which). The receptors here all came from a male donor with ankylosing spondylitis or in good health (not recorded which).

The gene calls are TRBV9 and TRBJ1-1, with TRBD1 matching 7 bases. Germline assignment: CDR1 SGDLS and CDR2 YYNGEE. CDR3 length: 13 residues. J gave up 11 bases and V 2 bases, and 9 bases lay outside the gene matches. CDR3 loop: CASSVGTDVSAFF. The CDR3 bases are TGTGCCAGCAGCGTCGGGACAGACGTCTCCGCTTTCTTT.

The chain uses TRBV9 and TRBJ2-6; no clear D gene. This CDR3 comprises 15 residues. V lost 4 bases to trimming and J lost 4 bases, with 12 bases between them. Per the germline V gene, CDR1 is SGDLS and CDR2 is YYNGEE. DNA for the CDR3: TGTGCCAGCAGCCCCCCTACCCCCGGGGCCAACGTCCTGACTTTC. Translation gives CASSPPTPGANVLTF.

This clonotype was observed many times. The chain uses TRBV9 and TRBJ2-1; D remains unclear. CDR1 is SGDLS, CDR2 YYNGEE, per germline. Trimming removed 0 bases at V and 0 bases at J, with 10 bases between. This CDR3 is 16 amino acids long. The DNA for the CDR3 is TGTGCCAGCAGCGTAGCTCGGGCAGACTCCTACAATGAGCAGTTCTTC. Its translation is CASSVARADSYNEQFF.

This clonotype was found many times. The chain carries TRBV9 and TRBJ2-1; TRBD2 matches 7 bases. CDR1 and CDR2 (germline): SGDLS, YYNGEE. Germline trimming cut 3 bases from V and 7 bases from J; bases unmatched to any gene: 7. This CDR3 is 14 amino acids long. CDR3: CASSARAGYNEQFF. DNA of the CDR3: TGTGCCAGCAGCGCCCGAGCGGGATATAATGAGCAGTTCTTC.

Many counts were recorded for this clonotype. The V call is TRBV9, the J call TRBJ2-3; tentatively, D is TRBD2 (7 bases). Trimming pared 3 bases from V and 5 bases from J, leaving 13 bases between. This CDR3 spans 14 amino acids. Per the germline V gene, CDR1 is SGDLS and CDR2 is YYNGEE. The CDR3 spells CASSDGGQLDTQYF. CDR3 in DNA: TGTGCCAGCAGCGACGGGGGGCAGCTAGATACGCAGTATTTT.